This T cell receptor beta chain was retrieved from a study of CD8 T cells in ankylosing spondylitis. Study results and caveats: CD8+ disease-linked clones were present at relatively low frequencies in blood. A TCR beta motif of eight or nine highly homologous variants seemed to mark ankylosing spondylitis blood. Certain motif variants had earlier appeared in reactive arthritis synovial fluid and blood. Reports say disease-linked clones showed up significantly more in matched ankylosing spondylitis synovial fluid.

V lost 7 bases and J 9 bases, leaving 22 bases between the germline ends. The CDR3 is 15 residues long. Germline V gene sequence: CDR1 MDHEN, CDR2 SYDVKM. For this clonotype: Its antigen is unidentified.

Using quantitative 5'-RACE with molecular barcodes, the authors made TCR beta libraries. Each CDR3 protein gets one entry after TCRdb re-called the 5' RACE reads with MiXCR. The sample includes about 390,000 distinct CDR3 sequences, approximately 20% of them seen just once. The gene calls are TRBV28 and TRBJ2-1; TRBD1 is a possible D gene (6 bases). The source is a male donor with ankylosing spondylitis. The material sequenced was blood, either unsorted or a sorted T cell fraction (not recorded which). The CDR3 DNA reads TGTGCCAGCAACCCCCTCAGGACAGCCTCTGGTGAGCAGTTCTTC. This sequence encodes CASNPLRTASGEQFF.